This T cell receptor beta chain was obtained from a study of siplizumab effects on memory and regulatory T cells. The CDR3 covers 15 residues. V trimming: 8 bases; J trimming: 5 bases; junction bases outside the gene matches: 14. For this clone: The antigen is undetermined.

Study-wide findings and caveats: Phenotypic classification as naive or memory proved unattainable for roughly 75-97% of proliferating CD4+ or CD8+ clones. Siplizumab, the agent tested, significantly reduced alloreactive sequences traceable to unstimulated CD4+ memory cells. A minor share of alloreactive clones matched unstimulated subsets.

Some 94,000 TCR templates underwent assay in every sample. Only in-frame clones appear in the TCRdb table, and some are missing; sequencing was by immunoSEQ multiplex PCR. This sample yields about 3,400 clones, of which 50% to 60% are seen a single time; roughly 46% belongs to the top ten. The mixed lymphocyte reaction cells underwent coculture at 37°C for six to seven days. Input material: CFSE-low (dividing) CD8+ T cells sorted from an allogeneic mixed lymphocyte reaction. This rearrangement joins TRBV5-3 to TRBJ2-3, with 7 bases fitting TRBD1. TRBV5-3 is an ORF, with its function uncertain. The clonotype was recovered from a human donor in good health; the cells came from an allogeneic mixed lymphocyte reaction. Some clones in this sample may be carry-over from other donors' samples. The CDR3 DNA reads TGTGCCAGCAGCCCGATTGAGGGGGCGGGAGATACGCAGTATTTT. The encoded protein is CASSPIEGAGDTQYF.